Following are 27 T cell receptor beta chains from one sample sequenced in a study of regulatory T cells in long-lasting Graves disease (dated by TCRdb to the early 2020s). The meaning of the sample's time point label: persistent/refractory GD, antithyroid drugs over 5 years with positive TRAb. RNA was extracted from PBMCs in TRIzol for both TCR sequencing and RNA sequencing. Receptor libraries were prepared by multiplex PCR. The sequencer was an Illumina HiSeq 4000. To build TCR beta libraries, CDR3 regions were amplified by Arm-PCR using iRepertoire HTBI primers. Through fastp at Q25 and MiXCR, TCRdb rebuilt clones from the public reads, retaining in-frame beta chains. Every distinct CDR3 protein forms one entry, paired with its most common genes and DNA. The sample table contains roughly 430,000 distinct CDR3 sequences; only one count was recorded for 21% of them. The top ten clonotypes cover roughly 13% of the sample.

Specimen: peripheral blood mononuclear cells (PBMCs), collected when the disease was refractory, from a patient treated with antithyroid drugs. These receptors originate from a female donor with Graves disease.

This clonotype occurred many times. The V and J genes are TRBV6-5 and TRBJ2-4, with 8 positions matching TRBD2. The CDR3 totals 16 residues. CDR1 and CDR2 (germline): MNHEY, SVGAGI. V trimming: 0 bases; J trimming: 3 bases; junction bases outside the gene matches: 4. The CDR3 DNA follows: TGTGCCAGCAGTTACTCGAGGGCGGGAGGCAAAAACATTCAGTACTTC. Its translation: CASSYSRAGGKNIQYF.

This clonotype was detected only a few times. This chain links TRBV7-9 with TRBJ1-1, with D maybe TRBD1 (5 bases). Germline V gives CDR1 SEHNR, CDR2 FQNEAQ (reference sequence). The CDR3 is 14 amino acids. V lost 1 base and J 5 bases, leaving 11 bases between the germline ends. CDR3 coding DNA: TGTGCCAGCAGCTTAGATGTCAGGGAGACTGAAGCTTTCTTT. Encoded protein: CASSLDVRETEAFF.

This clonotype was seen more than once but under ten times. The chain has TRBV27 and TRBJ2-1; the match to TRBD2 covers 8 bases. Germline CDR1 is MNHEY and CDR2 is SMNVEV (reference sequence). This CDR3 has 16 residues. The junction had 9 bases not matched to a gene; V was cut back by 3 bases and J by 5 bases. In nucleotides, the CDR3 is TGTGCCAGCAGTTTGAGAGCGGGGGACCCCCACAATGAGCAGTTCTTC. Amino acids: CASSLRAGDPHNEQFF.

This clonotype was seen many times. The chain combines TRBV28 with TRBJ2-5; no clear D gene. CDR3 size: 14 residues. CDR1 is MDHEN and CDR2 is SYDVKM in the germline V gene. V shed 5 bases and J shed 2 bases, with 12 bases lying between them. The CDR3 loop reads CASSPTFSQETQYF. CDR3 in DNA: TGTGCCAGCAGTCCCACCTTTAGTCAAGAGACCCAGTACTTC.

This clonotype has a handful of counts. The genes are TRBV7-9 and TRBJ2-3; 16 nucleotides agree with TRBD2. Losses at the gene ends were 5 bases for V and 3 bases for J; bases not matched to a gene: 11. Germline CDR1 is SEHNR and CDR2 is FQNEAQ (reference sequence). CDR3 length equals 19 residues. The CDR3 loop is CASSTGTSGRAGGTDTQYF. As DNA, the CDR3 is TGTGCCAGCAGCACCGGGACTAGCGGGAGGGCCGGAGGGACAGATACGCAGTATTTT.

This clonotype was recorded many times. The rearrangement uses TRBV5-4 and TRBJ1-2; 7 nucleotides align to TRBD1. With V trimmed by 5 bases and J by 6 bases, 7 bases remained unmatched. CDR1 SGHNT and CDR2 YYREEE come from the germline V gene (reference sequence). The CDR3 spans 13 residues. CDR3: CASSSTGAHGYTF. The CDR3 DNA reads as TGTGCCAGCAGTTCCACAGGGGCCCATGGCTACACCTTC.

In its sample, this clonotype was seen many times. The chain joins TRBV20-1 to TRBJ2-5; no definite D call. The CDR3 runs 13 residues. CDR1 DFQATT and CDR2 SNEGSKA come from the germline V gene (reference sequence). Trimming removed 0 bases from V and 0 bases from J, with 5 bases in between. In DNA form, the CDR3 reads TGCAGTGCTAGAGATCCTAACCAAGAGACCCAGTACTTC. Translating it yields CSARDPNQETQYF.

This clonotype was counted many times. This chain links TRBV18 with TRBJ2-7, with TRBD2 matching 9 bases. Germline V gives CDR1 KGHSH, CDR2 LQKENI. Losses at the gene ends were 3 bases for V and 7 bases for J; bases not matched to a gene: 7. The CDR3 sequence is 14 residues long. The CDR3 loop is CASSPTSGIGEQYF. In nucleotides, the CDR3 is TGTGCCAGCTCACCGACTAGCGGTATCGGGGAGCAGTACTTC. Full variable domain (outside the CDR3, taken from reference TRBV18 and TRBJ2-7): NAGVMQNPRHLVRRRGQEARLRCSPMKGHSHVYWYRQLPEEGLKFMVYLQKENIIDESGMPKERFSAEFPKEGPSILRIQQVVRGDSAAYFCASSPTSGIGEQYFGPGTRLTVT.

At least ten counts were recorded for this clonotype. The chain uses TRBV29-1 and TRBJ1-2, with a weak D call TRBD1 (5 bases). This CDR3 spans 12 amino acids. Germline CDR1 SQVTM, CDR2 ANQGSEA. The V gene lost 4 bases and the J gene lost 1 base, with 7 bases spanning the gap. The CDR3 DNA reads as TGCAGCGTTGGGGACGGTAACTATGGCTACACCTTC. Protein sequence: CSVGDGNYGYTF.

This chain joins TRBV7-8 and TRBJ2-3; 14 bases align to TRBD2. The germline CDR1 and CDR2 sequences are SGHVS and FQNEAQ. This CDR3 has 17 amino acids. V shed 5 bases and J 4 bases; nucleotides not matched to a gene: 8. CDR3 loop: CASSRRGTSGSPDTQYF. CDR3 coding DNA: TGTGCCAGCAGCAGGCGAGGGACTAGCGGGAGCCCAGATACGCAGTATTTT.

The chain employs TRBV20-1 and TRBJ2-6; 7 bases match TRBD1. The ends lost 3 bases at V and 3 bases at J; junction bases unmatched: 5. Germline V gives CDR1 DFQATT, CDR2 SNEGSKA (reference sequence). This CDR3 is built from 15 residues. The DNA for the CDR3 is TGCAGTGCTAGGAGAGGGGGCGGTGGGGCCAACGTCCTGACTTTC. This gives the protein CSARRGGGGANVLTF.

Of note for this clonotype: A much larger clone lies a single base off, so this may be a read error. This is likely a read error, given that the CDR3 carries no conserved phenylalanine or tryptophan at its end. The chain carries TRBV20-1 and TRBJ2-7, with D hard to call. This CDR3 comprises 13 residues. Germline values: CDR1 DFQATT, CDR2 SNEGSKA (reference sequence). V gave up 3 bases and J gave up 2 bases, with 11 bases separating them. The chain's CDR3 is CSASTGKPYEQYL. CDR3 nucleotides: TGCAGTGCTAGTACTGGAAAACCCTACGAGCAGTACTTA.

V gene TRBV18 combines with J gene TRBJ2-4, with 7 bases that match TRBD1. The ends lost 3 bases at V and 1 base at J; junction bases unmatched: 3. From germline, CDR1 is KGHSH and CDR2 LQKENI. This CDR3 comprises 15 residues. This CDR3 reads CASSPTGSAKNIQYF. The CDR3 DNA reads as TGTGCCAGCTCACCGACAGGGTCGGCCAAAAACATTCAGTACTTC.

The CDR3 DNA sequence: TGTGCCAGCAGCTTAATGAATGAAGGGTTCGCCGGGGAGCTGTTTTTT. The encoded protein is CASSLMNEGFAGELFF. The chain is built from TRBV11-2 and TRBJ2-2; D remains unclear. Trimming removed 2 bases at V and 6 bases at J, with 16 bases between. This CDR3 region has 16 residues. Germline assignment: CDR1 SGHAT and CDR2 FQNNGV.

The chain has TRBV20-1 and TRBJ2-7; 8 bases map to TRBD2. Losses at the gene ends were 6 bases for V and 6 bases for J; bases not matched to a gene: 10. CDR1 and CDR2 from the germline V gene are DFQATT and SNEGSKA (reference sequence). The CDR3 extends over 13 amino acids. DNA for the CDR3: TGCAGTGCCGCAACTAGCGGTAATGTCGAGCAGTACTTC. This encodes CSAATSGNVEQYF.

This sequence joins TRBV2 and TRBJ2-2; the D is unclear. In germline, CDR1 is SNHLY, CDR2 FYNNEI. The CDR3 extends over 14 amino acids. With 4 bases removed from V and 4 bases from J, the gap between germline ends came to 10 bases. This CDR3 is CASSAARGTGELFF. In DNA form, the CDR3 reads TGTGCCAGCAGTGCGGCGCGTGGCACCGGGGAGCTGTTTTTT.

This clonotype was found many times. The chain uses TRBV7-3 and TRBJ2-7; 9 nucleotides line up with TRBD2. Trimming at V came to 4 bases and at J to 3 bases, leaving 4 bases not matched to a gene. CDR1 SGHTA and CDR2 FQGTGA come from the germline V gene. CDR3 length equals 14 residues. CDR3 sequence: CASSSSGKSYEQYF. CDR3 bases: TGTGCCAGCAGCTCTAGCGGGAAGAGCTACGAGCAGTACTTC.

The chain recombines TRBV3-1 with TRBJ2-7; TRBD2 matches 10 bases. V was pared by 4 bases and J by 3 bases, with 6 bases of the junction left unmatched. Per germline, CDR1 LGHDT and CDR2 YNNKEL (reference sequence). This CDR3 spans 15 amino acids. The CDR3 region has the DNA TGTGCCAGCAGCCGAACACTAGCGGGGCTCTACGAGCAGTACTTC. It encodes CASSRTLAGLYEQYF.

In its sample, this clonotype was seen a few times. DNA for the CDR3: TGTGCCAGCATCCAGACAGGGGGTTGGAATGAGCAGTTCTTC. Translating it yields CASIQTGGWNEQFF. The V call is TRBV12-3 or TRBV12-4, the J call TRBJ2-1; 9 bases line up with TRBD1. Trimming at V came to 7 bases and at J to 7 bases, leaving 8 bases not matched to a gene. CDR3 length equals 14 residues.

As DNA, the CDR3 is TGTGCCAGCAGGCAGACAGGACGAGGGGCCAACGTCCTGACTTTC. Translation: CASRQTGRGANVLTF. The chain joins TRBV7-9 to TRBJ2-6; a weak D match, TRBD1 (6 bases). V lost 6 bases and J 4 bases, leaving 13 bases between the germline ends. The CDR3 consists of 15 residues. Germline V gene sequence: CDR1 SEHNR, CDR2 FQNEAQ (reference sequence).

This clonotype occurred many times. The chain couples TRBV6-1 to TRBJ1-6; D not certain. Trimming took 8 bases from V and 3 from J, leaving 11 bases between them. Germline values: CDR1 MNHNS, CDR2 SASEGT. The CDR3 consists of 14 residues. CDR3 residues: CASRRADYNSPLHF. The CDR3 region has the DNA TGTGCCAGCCGTCGGGCAGACTATAATTCACCCCTCCACTTT.

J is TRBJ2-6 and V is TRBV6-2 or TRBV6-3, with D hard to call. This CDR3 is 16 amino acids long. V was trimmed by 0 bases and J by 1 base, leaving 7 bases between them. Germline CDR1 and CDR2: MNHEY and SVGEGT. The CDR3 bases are TGTGCCAGCAGTTACTCGGCGCAATCTGGGGCCAACGTCCTGACTTTC. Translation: CASSYSAQSGANVLTF.

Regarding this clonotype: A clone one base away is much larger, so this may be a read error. DNA for the CDR3: TGTGCCAGCTCACTCCGGGACACTGATGAAGAACTGTTTTTT. It specifies CASSLRDTDEELFF. V gene TRBV18 combines with J gene TRBJ1-4; possible D gene TRBD1, 6 bases. The CDR3 is made up of 14 amino acids. Germline V CDR1 and CDR2: KGHSH, LQKENI.

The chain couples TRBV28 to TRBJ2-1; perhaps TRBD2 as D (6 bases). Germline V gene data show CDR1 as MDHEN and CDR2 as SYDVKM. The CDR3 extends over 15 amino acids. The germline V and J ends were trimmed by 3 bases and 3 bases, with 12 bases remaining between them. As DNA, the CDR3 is TGTGCCAGCAGTTTTCTGGCTAGCGTCTACAATGAGCAGTTCTTC. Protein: CASSFLASVYNEQFF.

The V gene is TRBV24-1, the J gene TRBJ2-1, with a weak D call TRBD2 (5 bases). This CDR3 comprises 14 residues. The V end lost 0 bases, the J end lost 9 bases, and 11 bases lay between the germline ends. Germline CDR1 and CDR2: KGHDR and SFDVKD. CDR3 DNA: TGTGCCACCAGTGATTTGCCTCGAGAGGGTGAGCAGTTCTTC. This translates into CATSDLPREGEQFF.

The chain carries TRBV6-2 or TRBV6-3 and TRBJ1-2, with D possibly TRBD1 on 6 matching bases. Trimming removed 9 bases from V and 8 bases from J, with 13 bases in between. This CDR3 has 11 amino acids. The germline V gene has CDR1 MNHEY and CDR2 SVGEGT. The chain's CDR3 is CARTPGGGYTF. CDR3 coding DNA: TGTGCCAGAACCCCCGGGGGCGGCTACACCTTC.

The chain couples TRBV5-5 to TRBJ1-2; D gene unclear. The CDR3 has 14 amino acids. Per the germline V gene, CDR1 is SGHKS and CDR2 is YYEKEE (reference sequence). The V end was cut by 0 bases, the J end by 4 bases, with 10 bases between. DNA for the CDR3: TGTGCCAGCAGCTTGGTGTCAGGACTCTATGGCTACACCTTC. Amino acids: CASSLVSGLYGYTF.